The entry below describes one T cell receptor (beta chain). Its target is unknown. This specimen belongs to a study of lymphopenia after photon versus proton radiotherapy. Findings of the study overall: Oligoclonal CD8+ Temra expansion after nadir drove photon patients' diversity drop.

Repertoires were generated with immunoSEQ multiplex PCR, while TCRdb's copy carries only in-frame clones and drops some. Here the sample spans nearly 25,000 clones, roughly four fifths being singletons. Sequenced material: peripheral blood, taken from a patient treated with proton-based radiotherapy. The TCR sequence derives from an older woman with pancreatic cancer.

The CDR3 DNA follows: TGTGCCAGTAGTCGGGACCCTCAGCGCTATGGCTACACCTTC. Translation gives CASSRDPQRYGYTF. This chain links TRBV19 with TRBJ1-2; D possibly corresponds to TRBD1 (5 bases). There are 14 residues in the CDR3. Germline V gene sequence: CDR1 LNHDA, CDR2 SQIVND (reference sequence). Between the trimmed V and J ends, which lost 5 bases and 4 bases, there was a span of 14 bases.